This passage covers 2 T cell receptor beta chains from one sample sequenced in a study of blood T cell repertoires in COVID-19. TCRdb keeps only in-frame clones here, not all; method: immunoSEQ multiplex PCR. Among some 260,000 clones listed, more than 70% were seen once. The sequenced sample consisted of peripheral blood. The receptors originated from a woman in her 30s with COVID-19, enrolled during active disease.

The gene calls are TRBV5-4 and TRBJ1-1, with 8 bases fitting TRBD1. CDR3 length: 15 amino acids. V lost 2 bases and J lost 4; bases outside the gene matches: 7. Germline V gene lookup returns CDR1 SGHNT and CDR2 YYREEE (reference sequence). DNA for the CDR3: TGTGCCAGCAGCTTTGGACAGGGAGGGGGCACTGAAGCTTTCTTT. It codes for CASSFGQGGGTEAFF.

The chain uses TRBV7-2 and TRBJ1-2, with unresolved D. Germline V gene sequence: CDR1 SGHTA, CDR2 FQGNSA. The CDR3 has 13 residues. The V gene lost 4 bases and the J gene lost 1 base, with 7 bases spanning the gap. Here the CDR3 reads CASSSQVNYGYTF. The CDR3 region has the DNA TGTGCCAGCAGCTCCCAGGTTAACTATGGCTACACCTTC.